Below, 4 T cell receptor beta chains from the same sample are listed, as sequenced in a study of cytomegalovirus exposure and HLA in healthy donors. Primers for the PCR totalled 60 Vbeta and 13 Jbeta. The data were produced by immunoSEQ multiplex PCR, yet TCRdb's version contains in-frame clones alone and is incomplete. The profile shows some 200,000 clones, over 75% of them singletons. Source material: PBMCs. The receptors derive from a man aged 40-49 years in good health and CMV-seropositive.

The gene calls are TRBV21-1 and TRBJ2-1; the D call TRBD2 from the table was never checked on the DNA. TRBV21-1 has pseudogene status. CDR3 length: 17 residues. This CDR3 is CASSKEGGLGFSNEQFF. The CDR3 DNA reads TGTGCCAGCAGCAAAGAGGGGGGGCTCGGATTCAGTAATGAGCAGTTCTTC.

The chain is built from TRBV2 and TRBJ2-5, with a possible D match to TRBD1 (5 bases). Gene TRBJ2-7 matches the end of the DNA better, so the J call may be wrong. The CDR3 has 12 amino acids. Germline loops: CDR1 SNHLY, CDR2 FYNNEI. The CDR3 reads CASSQDNYEQYF. CDR3 nucleotide sequence: TGTGCCAGCAGTCAGGACAACTACGAGCAGTACTTC.

CDR3 sequence: CASSGTGEVYEQYF. CDR3 sequence (DNA): TGTGCCAGCAGCGGAACAGGGGAGGTCTACGAGCAGTACTTC. The chain carries TRBV7-9 and TRBJ2-7; D possibly corresponds to TRBD1 (7 bases). V lost 5 bases, J lost 3 bases, and 14 bases lay in between. In germline, CDR1 is SEHNR, CDR2 FQNEAQ (reference sequence). The CDR3 loop spans 14 amino acids.

The CDR3, as DNA: TGTGCCAGCAGCTTAGGCGGGGGAATAGGCTATGGCTACACCTTC. Protein: CASSLGGGIGYGYTF. This sequence joins TRBV7-2 and TRBJ1-2; possible D gene TRBD1, 5 bases. The V end lost 1 base, the J end lost 4 bases, and 13 bases lay between the germline ends. Germline loops: CDR1 SGHTA, CDR2 FQGNSA. This CDR3 has 15 residues.